The entry below gives a single T cell receptor (beta chain) sequence along with its context. Its antigen is as yet unknown. This record belongs to a study of OX40 agonist ivuxolimab in advanced cancers. About the study: Ivuxolimab is an agonistic anti-OX40 (CD134) antibody, and patients were treated with it. Subjects had a mean age of around 60 years, with a range of about 23 to 79; more than 70% were male. Study outcomes and limitations: In CD8+ T cells, expanded clones were on average more numerous than in CD4+. The specificity for antigen of the expanded peripheral T cells was not determined.

CDR1 is MDHEN, CDR2 SYDVKM, per germline. The length of the CDR3 is 14 residues. Trimming took 6 bases from V and 2 from J, leaving 11 bases between them. TCRdb keeps only in-frame clones here, not all; method: immunoSEQ multiplex PCR. The table records more than 95,000 clones, roughly 91% of them present only once. The source is an adult with an advanced solid tumor such as melanoma, head and neck, liver or kidney cancer. The sample was CD4+ or CD8+ T cells sorted from blood, taken in a trial of the OX40 agonist ivuxolimab. The V call is TRBV28, the J call TRBJ1-5; possibly TRBD1 for D (5 bases). In DNA form, the CDR3 reads TGTGCCAGCAGCTCGACGGGGGGCAATCAGCCCCAGCATTTT. It specifies CASSSTGGNQPQHF.